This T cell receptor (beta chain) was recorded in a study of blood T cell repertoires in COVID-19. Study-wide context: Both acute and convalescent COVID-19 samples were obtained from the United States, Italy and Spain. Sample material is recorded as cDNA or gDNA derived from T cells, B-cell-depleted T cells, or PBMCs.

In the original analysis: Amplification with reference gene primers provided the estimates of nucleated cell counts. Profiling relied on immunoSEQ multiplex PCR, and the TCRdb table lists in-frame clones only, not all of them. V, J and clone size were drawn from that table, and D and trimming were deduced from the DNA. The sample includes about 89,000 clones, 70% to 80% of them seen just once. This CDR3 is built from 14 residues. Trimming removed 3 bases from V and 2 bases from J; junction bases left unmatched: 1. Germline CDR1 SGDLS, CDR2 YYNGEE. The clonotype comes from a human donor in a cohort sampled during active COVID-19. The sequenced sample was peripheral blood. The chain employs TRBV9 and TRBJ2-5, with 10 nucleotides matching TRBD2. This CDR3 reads CASSATSGQETQYF. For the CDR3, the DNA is TGTGCCAGCAGCGCGACTAGCGGGCAAGAGACCCAGTACTTC.